Shown below are 30 T cell receptor beta chains from a single sample sequenced in a study of blood T cell repertoires in COVID-19. Libraries were prepared by immunoSEQ multiplex PCR; TCRdb keeps only in-frame clonotypes and omits some of them. Of 90,000 to 120,000 clones listed, 80% to 85% are singletons. The sample taken for sequencing was peripheral blood. These receptors all stem from a human donor in a cohort sampled during active COVID-19.

This clone has only one observation. At the DNA level, this CDR3 is encoded by other sequences in the same sample as well. The V call is TRBV5-4, the J call TRBJ2-7; 9 bases map to TRBD2. The germline V gene has CDR1 SGHNT and CDR2 YYREEE (reference sequence). The CDR3 runs 15 residues. Germline trimming cut 0 bases from V and 0 bases from J; bases unmatched to any gene: 1. CDR3 region: CASSLELAGSYEQYF. DNA for the CDR3: TGTGCCAGCAGCTTGGAACTAGCGGGCTCCTACGAGCAGTACTTC.

The rearrangement joins TRBV30 to TRBJ1-2; 10 bases match TRBD1. In germline, CDR1 is GTSNPN, CDR2 SVGIG (reference sequence). The V segment lost 0 bases and the J segment 0 bases; nucleotides outside the gene matches: 7. The CDR3 is 17 amino acids. CDR3 region: CAWSVPGDRGANYGYTF. CDR3 in DNA: TGTGCCTGGAGTGTCCCTGGGGACAGGGGAGCTAACTATGGCTACACCTTC. The entire variable domain, with the rest obtained from reference TRBV30 and TRBJ1-2, is as follows: SQTIHQWPATLVQPVGSPLSLECTVEGTSNPNLYWYRQAAGRGLQLLFYSVGIGQISSEVPQNLSASRPQDRQFILSSKKLLLSDSGFYLCAWSVPGDRGANYGYTFGSGTRLTVV.

This clone was seen once. This sequence joins TRBV2 and TRBJ2-7, with D maybe TRBD2 (6 bases). CDR1 is SNHLY and CDR2 is FYNNEI in the germline V gene. Deletions cut 6 bases from V and 5 bases from J, with 17 bases between. The CDR3 covers 14 residues. DNA for the CDR3: TGTGCCAGCAGCCAGTGGGGGGTGTTGGACGAGCAGTACGTC. Translation gives CASSQWGVLDEQYV.

In its sample, this clone was seen a few times. This chain connects TRBV11-2 to TRBJ1-2, with D maybe TRBD1 (5 bases). In germline, CDR1 is SGHAT, CDR2 FQNNGV. The CDR3 contains 14 residues. Trimming took off 1 base at V and 1 base at J, with 7 bases between the two ends. This chain's CDR3 is CASSLVRDNYGYTF. CDR3 sequence (DNA): TGTGCCAGCAGCTTAGTCAGGGATAACTATGGCTACACCTTC.

This clone came up once. The J gene is TRBJ1-5, the V gene TRBV2, with D possibly TRBD1 on 5 matching bases. Trimming shortened V by 4 bases and J by 6 bases, and 16 bases separated the two germline ends. The CDR3 has 15 residues. Germline V gene sequence: CDR1 SNHLY, CDR2 FYNNEI. The CDR3 bases are TGTGCCAGCAGTGTGAGCAGGGAGGGTGGTCAGCCCCAGCATTTT. Its translation is CASSVSREGGQPQHF.

V gene TRBV19 combines with J gene TRBJ1-2; tentatively, D is TRBD1 (6 bases). Trimming cost V 5 bases and J 4 bases, with 14 bases left between them. Germline CDR1 and CDR2: LNHDA and SQIVND (reference sequence). The CDR3 length is 14 residues. CDR3 sequence: CASSAPTGIYGYTF. DNA of the CDR3: TGTGCCAGTAGTGCCCCAACAGGGATCTATGGCTACACCTTC.

This clone was counted a few times. The V call is TRBV9, the J call TRBJ1-1; D unclear. Germline values: CDR1 SGDLS, CDR2 YYNGEE. The CDR3 consists of 14 residues. Trimming shortened V by 4 bases and J by 1 base, and 11 bases separated the two germline ends. The CDR3 sequence: CASSPQPGNTEAFF. CDR3 coding DNA: TGTGCCAGCAGCCCCCAGCCGGGGAACACTGAAGCTTTCTTT.

The chain uses TRBV5-8 and TRBJ2-7; 7 nucleotides line up with TRBD1. There are 14 residues in the CDR3. V trimming: 5 bases; J trimming: 0 bases; junction bases outside the gene matches: 5. Germline-derived CDR1 and CDR2 are SGHTS and YDEGEE. The CDR3 loop is CASRSRQGSYEQYF. The CDR3, as DNA: TGTGCCAGCAGATCACGACAGGGCTCCTACGAGCAGTACTTC.

The chain carries TRBV7-2 and TRBJ1-2; no clear D. The V end lost 5 bases, the J end lost 0 bases, and 7 bases lay between the germline ends. There are 13 residues in the CDR3. CDR1 is SGHTA, CDR2 FQGNSA, per germline. CDR3 sequence reads: CASSPNTNYGYTF. The CDR3, as DNA: TGTGCCAGCAGCCCAAACACTAACTATGGCTACACCTTC.

V and J are TRBV7-7 and TRBJ2-2, with TRBD1 matching 12 bases. With V trimmed by 2 bases and J by 4 bases, 8 bases remained unmatched. CDR3 length: 18 residues. The germline V gene encodes CDR1 SSHAT and CDR2 FNYEAQ (reference sequence). The CDR3 sequence: CASSLTGTGGSFTGELFF. Written as DNA, the CDR3 is TGTGCCAGCAGCTTAACCGGGACAGGGGGCTCCTTCACCGGGGAGCTGTTTTTT.

This sequence joins TRBV29-1 and TRBJ2-7, with 11 bases identical to TRBD1. Trimming cost V 7 bases and J 3 bases; bases outside gene matches: 5. The CDR3 is made up of 13 amino acids. Per germline, CDR1 SQVTM and CDR2 ANQGSEA. Written as DNA, the CDR3 is TGCAGCGGTGGACAGGGGGCGAGCTACGAGCAGTACTTC. Translation: CSGGQGASYEQYF.

CDR3 amino acids: CASSEGRGAETQYF. The CDR3 nucleotides are TGCGCCAGCAGCGAGGGACGCGGGGCAGAGACCCAGTACTTC. The chain has TRBV5-1 and TRBJ2-5, with a tentative D call TRBD2 (6 bases). The CDR3 consists of 14 residues. Trimming shortened V by 4 bases and J by 4 bases, and 14 bases separated the two germline ends. Germline CDR1 SGHRS, CDR2 YFSETQ. Using reference TRBV5-1 and TRBJ2-5 for the parts outside the CDR3, the full variable domain is KAGVTQTPRYLIKTRGQQVTLSCSPISGHRSVSWYQQTPGQGLQFLFEYFSETQRNKGNFPGRFSGRQFSNSRSEMNVSTLELGDSALYLCASSEGRGAETQYFGPGTRLLVL.

CDR3 sequence (DNA): TGCGCCAGCAGCCAAGGGACAGACTCTGGAAACACCATATATTTT. Its protein product is CASSQGTDSGNTIYF. The gene calls are TRBV4-3 and TRBJ1-3; a possible D gene is TRBD1 (6 bases). Trimming took 1 base from V and 0 from J, leaving 7 bases between them. Per the germline V gene, CDR1 is LGHNA and CDR2 is YSLEER. This CDR3 is 15 amino acids long.

The chain recombines TRBV7-3 with TRBJ2-6; D ambiguous. The V gene lost 6 bases and the J gene lost 5 bases, with 8 bases spanning the gap. This CDR3 region has 13 residues. In germline, CDR1 is SGHTA, CDR2 FQGTGA. CDR3: CASSIRRANVLTF. The CDR3 DNA follows: TGTGCCAGCAGTATTCGTAGGGCCAACGTCCTGACTTTC.

The rearrangement joins TRBV6-5 to TRBJ2-5; D is perhaps TRBD1 (6 bases). Looked up from germline, CDR1 is MNHEY and CDR2 is SVGAGI. Trimming shortened V by 2 bases and J by 2 bases, and 12 bases separated the two germline ends. This CDR3 has 15 residues. CDR3 sequence: CASSYGGGVQETQYF. The CDR3 DNA is TGTGCCAGCAGTTACGGGGGCGGAGTTCAAGAGACCCAGTACTTC.

This chain links TRBV14 with TRBJ2-1, with 7 bases that match TRBD1. Germline CDR1 is SGHDN and CDR2 is FVKESK. Trimming removed 1 base from V and 4 bases from J; junction bases left unmatched: 4. The length of the CDR3 is 15 residues. CDR3 residues: CASSQGDSIYNEQFF. CDR3 nucleotides: TGTGCCAGCAGCCAAGGGGACAGTATTTACAATGAGCAGTTCTTC.

The V and J genes are TRBV28 and TRBJ2-3, with D maybe TRBD1 (5 bases). The V end lost 3 bases, the J end lost 4 bases, and 11 bases lay between the germline ends. CDR1 and CDR2 (germline): MDHEN, SYDVKM. The CDR3 extends over 14 amino acids. CDR3 in DNA: TGTGCCAGCAGTTTCGAAAGGGGTTCAGATACGCAGTATTTT. Encoded protein: CASSFERGSDTQYF.

The V and J genes are TRBV7-2 and TRBJ2-7; TRBD1 matches at 7 bases. J lost 1 base, V lost 5 bases, and 5 bases had no gene match. The CDR3 runs 14 residues. Per the germline V gene, CDR1 is SGHTA and CDR2 is FQGNSA. CDR3 coding DNA: TGTGCCAGCAGCGCCGAGACAGGGTCCTACGAGCAGTACTTC. Translation gives CASSAETGSYEQYF.

A note on this clone: The same CDR3 arises from other DNA sequences in this sample as well. The gene calls are TRBV18 and TRBJ2-2, with 11 nucleotides matching TRBD2. Germline V gene sequence: CDR1 KGHSH, CDR2 LQKENI. This CDR3 has 16 residues. V dropped 3 bases and J dropped 2; count of bases not matched to a gene: 2. CDR3 protein: CASSPGTSGNTGELFF. As DNA, the CDR3 is TGTGCCAGCTCACCGGGGACTAGCGGAAACACCGGGGAGCTGTTTTTT.

The chain recombines TRBV7-9 with TRBJ1-1; D gene unclear. V was shortened by 1 base and J by 11 bases, with 11 bases between the two germline ends. This CDR3 comprises 12 residues. The germline gives CDR1 SEHNR, CDR2 FQNEAQ (reference sequence). The CDR3 is CASSLGREDAFF. The CDR3 nucleotides read TGTGCCAGCAGCTTAGGTAGGGAGGACGCTTTCTTT.

The chain couples TRBV2 to TRBJ2-5; TRBD1 is a possible D gene (6 bases). The CDR3 has 13 amino acids. V was shortened by 10 bases and J by 0 bases, with 12 bases between the two germline ends. Per germline, CDR1 SNHLY and CDR2 FYNNEI. For the CDR3, the DNA is TGTGCCATCGGGACACCTTACCAAGAGACCCAGTACTTC. It is translated as CAIGTPYQETQYF.

The CDR3 region has the DNA TGTGCCATCAGTGAGTCGACGCCGGGGTCCGGGGAGCTGTTTTTT. It is translated as CAISESTPGSGELFF. J is TRBJ2-2 and V is TRBV10-3, with D perhaps TRBD2 (5 bases). Germline-derived CDR1 and CDR2 are ENHRY and SYGVKD. Deletions cut 0 bases from V and 6 bases from J, with 11 bases between. This CDR3 has 15 amino acids.

This clone was observed a single time. The chain has TRBV6-5 and TRBJ2-1; possibly TRBD2 for D (6 bases). Trimming took 8 bases from V and 2 from J, leaving 16 bases between them. Germline CDR1 is MNHEY and CDR2 is SVGAGI. The CDR3 is 15 amino acids. CDR3 nucleotides: TGTGCCAGCGGGATCTTCGGGACTCCCTACAATGAGCAGTTCTTC. This codes for CASGIFGTPYNEQFF.

This sequence joins TRBV7-9 and TRBJ1-4; weak D call: TRBD1 (5 bases). In germline, CDR1 is SEHNR, CDR2 FQNEAQ (reference sequence). V lost 1 base to trimming and J lost 7 bases, with 16 bases between them. This CDR3 has 16 amino acids. Written as DNA, the CDR3 is TGTGCCAGCAGCTTAGGGGGCGGCAGCCTTAGTGAAAAACTGTTTTTT. Translated, it gives CASSLGGGSLSEKLFF.

This clone was observed a single time. J is TRBJ2-1 and V is TRBV7-3; no clear D gene. The CDR3 consists of 15 residues. Trimming cost V 1 base and J 0 bases, with 7 bases left between them. Germline V gives CDR1 SGHTA, CDR2 FQGTGA. CDR3 region: CASSLNGGSYNEQFF. The CDR3, as DNA: TGTGCCAGCAGCTTAAATGGCGGCTCCTACAATGAGCAGTTCTTC. The full variable domain, rest sourced from reference TRBV7-3 and TRBJ2-1, is GAGVSQTPSNKVTEKGKYVELRCDPISGHTALYWYRQSLGQGPEFLIYFQGTGAADDSGLPNDRFFAVRPEGSVSTLKIQRTERGDSAVYLCASSLNGGSYNEQFFGPGTRLTVL.

The chain couples TRBV18 to TRBJ2-7; 12 bases line up with TRBD2. J lost 3 bases, V lost 3 bases, and 0 bases had no gene match. The CDR3 is 14 amino acids. Germline loops: CDR1 KGHSH, CDR2 LQKENI. CDR3 DNA: TGTGCCAGCTCACCGGGACTAGCGGGCTACGAGCAGTACTTC. Its protein product is CASSPGLAGYEQYF.

In DNA form, the CDR3 reads TGTGCCAGTGGCTATCAGCCCCAGCATTTT. Its protein is CASGYQPQHF. The chain combines TRBV19 with TRBJ1-5; D uncertain. The CDR3 is 10 amino acids. Between the trimmed V and J ends, which lost 8 bases and 5 bases, there was a span of 4 bases. Germline values: CDR1 LNHDA, CDR2 SQIVND (reference sequence).

Remarks on this clone: Other DNA sequences in this specimen translate into the identical CDR3. This chain links TRBV28 with TRBJ1-1; possible D gene TRBD1, 5 bases. Trimming cost V 3 bases and J 1 base, with 12 bases left between them. The CDR3 covers 15 residues. CDR1 is MDHEN and CDR2 is SYDVKM in the germline V gene. CDR3 loop: CASSLGGPGNTEAFF. Here the CDR3 DNA reads TGTGCCAGCAGTTTGGGGGGACCAGGGAACACTGAAGCTTTCTTT.

The genes are TRBV5-5 and TRBJ2-7, with TRBD1 matching over 7 bases. With 0 bases clipped from V and 3 bases from J, the junction kept 12 bases outside the gene matches. CDR1 and CDR2 (germline): SGHKS, YYEKEE (reference sequence). This CDR3 comprises 17 residues. The CDR3 DNA sequence: TGTGCCAGCAGCTTGGGGCCCCCGGGGACAGATCGCTACGAGCAGTACGTC. Its translation is CASSLGPPGTDRYEQYV.

The chain carries TRBV19 and TRBJ1-2; TRBD1 agrees at 9 bases. This CDR3 comprises 15 residues. Per the germline V gene, CDR1 is LNHDA and CDR2 is SQIVND (reference sequence). V shed 4 bases and J 5 bases; nucleotides not matched to a gene: 8. DNA of the CDR3: TGTGCCAGTAGTACGGGGACAGGGCCGACGTATGGCTACACCTTC. Translation: CASSTGTGPTYGYTF.